Listed below are T cell receptor beta chains from one sample, sequenced in a study of control samples from healthy donors and cancer patients. The data were produced by immunoSEQ multiplex PCR, yet TCRdb's version contains in-frame clones alone and is incomplete. The table records about 15,000 clones, 80% to 90% of them present only once. Sequences were obtained from PBMCs. The source is a woman in her seventies with colorectal cancer. Both conserved end residues are part of each CDR3. The order of the fields is V gene, J gene, D gene, clone size, CDR3 DNA, CDR3 protein. D genes are given only for firm matches. Clone size is not always given. Where it is, it says once, few, many or a class for expanded clones.

TRBV27,TRBJ1-2,-,-,TGTGCCAGCGCCGTCCCGCCCCCGGGCAGAAATGGCTACACCTTC,CASAVPPPGRNGYTF
TRBV24-1,TRBJ1-2,-,-,TGTGCCACCAGTGATTTGCCGGGGCGAGGGGGCTACACCTTC,CATSDLPGRGGYTF
TRBV6-6,TRBJ1-1,-,-,TGTGCCAGCACGGGAGAAGGCGACACTGAAGCTTTCTTT,CASTGEGDTEAFF
TRBV19,TRBJ1-1,-,-,TGTGCCAGTAGTATGAGCAGGGCCGCTGAAGCTTTCTTT,CASSMSRAAEAFF
TRBV27,TRBJ1-1,TRBD1,-,TGTGCCAGCAGTCAACAGGGGAGGGGGACTGAAGCTTTCTTT,CASSQQGRGTEAFF
TRBV10-3,TRBJ2-7,TRBD2,-,TGTGCCATCAAGGCGGGGGGCTCCTACGAGCAGTACTTC,CAIKAGGSYEQYF
TRBV2,TRBJ2-2,-,-,TGTGCCAGCAGTGAAGGGCCAGTGAACACCGGGGAGCTGTTTTTT,CASSEGPVNTGELFF
TRBV10-3,TRBJ1-1,TRBD1,-,TGTGCCATCAGTAGGGGACAGGGAGGGAACACTGAAGCTTTCTTT,CAISRGQGGNTEAFF
TRBV5-1,TRBJ2-2,-,few,TGCGCCAGCAGGAGTGTCGTTGGGGTCTCGTCCGGGGAGCTGTTTTTT,CASRSVVGVSSGELFF
TRBV9,TRBJ2-2,TRBD1,-,TGTGCCAGCAGCCGGACAGGGGGGACCACCGGGGAGCTGTTTTTT,CASSRTGGTTGELFF
TRBV5-4,TRBJ2-7,TRBD2,-,TGTGCCACACGGACTAGCGGGGACTACGAGCAGTACTTC,CATRTSGDYEQYF
TRBV7-2,TRBJ1-2,TRBD1,-,TGTGCCAGCAGCCCAAGACAGGGGGTGGCCTATGGCTACACCTTC,CASSPRQGVAYGYTF
TRBV24-1,TRBJ1-2,TRBD1,-,TGTGCCACCAGTGACCCACAGGGGAGAGGCTACACCTTC,CATSDPQGRGYTF
TRBV4-1,TRBJ2-3,-,-,TGCGCCAGCAGCCAAGATGGGGACGAACGACTGTGGGTCAGCACAGATACGCAGTATTTT,CASSQDGDERLWVSTDTQYF
TRBV7-9,TRBJ2-7,-,-,TGTGCCAGCAGCCCAGAGGCCTACGAGCAGTACTTC,CASSPEAYEQYF
TRBV2,TRBJ2-2,TRBD2,-,TGTGCCAGCAGGGGGACTAGCGGAGGTTCGGGCGGGGAGCTGTTTTTT,CASRGTSGGSGGELFF
TRBV10-1,TRBJ1-6,TRBD1,-,TGCGCCAGCAGACCCCGGGACAGGGATTCACCCCTCCACTTT,CASRPRDRDSPLHF
TRBV6-2/TRBV6-3,TRBJ1-1,-,-,TGTGCCAGCAGCCAGTTGGGATTCGCAGGACGCACTGAAGCTTTCTTT,CASSQLGFAGRTEAFF
TRBV3-1/TRBV3-2,TRBJ2-7,-,-,TGTGCCAGCAGCCGGGTAGGGGGAATACTCTCCTACGAGCAGTACTTC,CASSRVGGILSYEQYF
TRBV5-1,TRBJ2-1,-,-,TGCGCCAGCAGCTTGGAGTACGCCCACTACAATGAGCAGTTCTTC,CASSLEYAHYNEQFF
TRBV3-1/TRBV3-2,TRBJ2-1,TRBD2,-,TGTGCCAGCAGCCAAGAGGCGAGCGGGGCCACCGCTAAGGAGCAGTTCTTC,CASSQEASGATAKEQFF
TRBV29-1,TRBJ1-1,TRBD1,-,TGCAGCGTTGGGGGGGGACAGGGTGGCCCTGAAGCTTTCTTT,CSVGGGQGGPEAFF
TRBV7-8,TRBJ2-3,-,-,TGTGCCAGCAGCCCTTCGGTGGATACGCAGTATTTT,CASSPSVDTQYF
TRBV4-2,TRBJ2-7,TRBD2,-,TGTGCCAGCAGCCAAGCGGGGGGCGAGCAGTACTTC,CASSQAGGEQYF
TRBV11-2,TRBJ2-5,TRBD1,-,TGTGCCAGCAGCTTAGACAGGGGGCAGGCGGAGACCCAGTACTTC,CASSLDRGQAETQYF
TRBV6-5,TRBJ2-4,-,-,TGTGCCAGCAGTTACGTTCGCGACAAAAACATTCAGTACTTC,CASSYVRDKNIQYF
TRBV11-2,TRBJ2-1,TRBD1,once,TGTGCCAGCAGCCCAGACAGGGGCTCCTACAATGAGCAGTTCTTC,CASSPDRGSYNEQFF